This T cell receptor (beta chain) appears in the sequencing data of a study of beta chain features in type 1 diabetes (dated by TCRdb to the late 2010s). For the wider study: Patients and healthy donors did not differ in mean age, gender distribution, total cell number or subset yield. A total of around 110,000,000 sorted cells were examined across all samples, and RNA yield correlated strongly with the number of cells per subset. The study compared TCRB repertoires of sorted circulating CD4+ T cell subsets between recently diagnosed type 1 diabetes patients and matched healthy donors. Naive and central memory subsets were obtained from all 30 or so donors, but regulatory and stem cell-like memory subsets were isolated from only 8 patients and about 8 healthy donors.

On this clone itself: Its antigen is not yet known. A junction end diverges from the germline sequence, so it may reflect a read error.

A single peripheral blood draw of about 116 mL on average was collected from each donor into heparinised tubes. Naive, central memory, regulatory and stem cell-like memory CD4+ T cells were sorted on a BD FACSAria II using a panel including CD45RO, CCR7, CD25, CD127, CD95 and CD27. Purity was above 95% for every sorted population. PBMCs were separated immediately by Lymphoprep density gradient centrifugation and were stained directly, without being cultured. So that batch effects would be minimized, each experiment stained and sorted samples in pairs, pairing one healthy donor with one patient. From the cysteine through the phenylalanine, the CDR3 covers 17 amino acids. CDR3 DNA is the only sequence kept; it has 51 bases, read in frame from the first base. CDR1 and CDR2 (KGHSH, LQKENI) derive from the germline V gene. General study outcomes and caveats: Because cDNA was sequenced instead of genomic DNA, activated cells with high expression could be over-represented, although the groups did not differ in activation or CD3 levels. A moderate but significant shortening of TCRB CDR3 length was observed in type 1 diabetes patients in all four CD4+ subsets. At VDJ recombination sites, patients with type 1 diabetes made fewer insertions and deleted more nucleotides, a pattern implying thymic rearrangement abnormalities. Naive, central memory and regulatory TCRB repertoires appeared to be more alike among patients than among healthy donors. Because small numbers of individuals were included in the HLA sub-analyses, any influence of HLA type on TCRB rearrangement was left unresolved. Shorter templates might be favored by PCR, yet because patient and control samples were amplified and corrected together, any such skew would affect both groups equally.

The entire isolated RNA was reverse transcribed using the High Capacity cDNA Reverse Transcription Kit, and thus expressed TCRB transcripts were sequenced. Naive, central memory and regulatory T cell samples underwent deep immunoSEQ sequencing, averaging about 3.57 million total reads per sample. Sorted cells were lysed in RLT buffer, and RNA was extracted using DNase-treated RNeasy Micro or Mini kits according to cell number. To prevent cross-contamination, every cell subset was processed on its own, while patient and healthy donor samples were processed together. The immunoSEQ multiplex PCR was used to amplify TCRB sequences from cDNA, yielding 87-bp fragments that span the CDR3 region. Sequencing of the amplicons was performed on the Illumina HiSeq platform. The original pipeline was this. PCR bias was computationally corrected using synthetic template baselines, reads within Hamming distance 2 were collapsed, and singletons that could not be merged were discarded. By aligning reads against IMGT, V, D and J genes, CDR3 length, and insertions or deletions at six rearrangement sites were assigned. Within each subset, clonotype counts were normalized to sorted cell number, after which true diversity and Gini coefficients were computed with the tcR R package. The overlap coefficient, calculated on TCRB nucleotide sequences, was used to quantify repertoire sharing. As stored in TCRdb, this immuneACCESS dataset retains in-frame rearrangements with V and J assigned. A fraction of the clones does not appear; measured against another copy, unresolved V genes explain less than half of the discrepancy, and the remainder lacks a known reason. That table furnishes V, J and clone size, whereas the DNA furnished D and trimming. This sample lists roughly 180,000 clones; about 13% were detected once. About 0.66% of the sample is held by the ten biggest clonotypes.

The TCR was taken from a woman under 30 in good health. The sequence is built from TRBV18 and TRBJ2-1; 10 nucleotides in the junction match TRBD2. The sequenced sample was central memory CD4+ T cells from blood. CDR3 region: CASSPRTSGGVHNEQFF. The nucleotide sequence reads TGTGCCAGTTCACCACGGACTAGCGGAGGGGTCCACAATGAGCAGTTCTTC.